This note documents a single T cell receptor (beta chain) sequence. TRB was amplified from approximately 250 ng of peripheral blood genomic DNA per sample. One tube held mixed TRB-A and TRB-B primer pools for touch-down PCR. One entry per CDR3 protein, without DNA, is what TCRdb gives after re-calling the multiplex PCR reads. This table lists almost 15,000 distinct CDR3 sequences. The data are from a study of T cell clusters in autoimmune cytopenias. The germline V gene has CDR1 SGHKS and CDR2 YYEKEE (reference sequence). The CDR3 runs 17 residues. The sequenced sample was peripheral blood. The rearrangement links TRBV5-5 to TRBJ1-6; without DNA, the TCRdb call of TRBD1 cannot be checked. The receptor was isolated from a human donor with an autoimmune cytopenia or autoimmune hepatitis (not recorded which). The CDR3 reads CASTTVPGQSYNSPLHF.